The T cell receptor (beta chain) described here comes from a study of technical replicates of blood from a few donors. The germline V gene encodes CDR1 SGHDN and CDR2 FVKESK. J gave up 4 bases and V 4 bases, and 11 bases lay outside the gene matches. CDR3 length equals 16 residues. TCRdb's table, derived via immunoSEQ multiplex PCR, lists solely in-frame clones and lacks some. The repertoire holds fewer than 100,000 clones, with 85% to 95% as singletons. The receptor was isolated from a human donor in good health. The specimen sequenced was T cells isolated from PBMCs. The genes are TRBV14 and TRBJ2-7; 9 nucleotides match TRBD1. CDR3 residues: CASSLFPGQGDYEQYF. In DNA, the CDR3 is TGTGCCAGCAGCCTCTTTCCGGGACAGGGAGATTACGAGCAGTACTTC.